The rows below give T cell receptor beta chains drawn from one sample of a study of PD-L1 blockade in urothelial cancer. Here immunoSEQ multiplex PCR was the method, and the copy in TCRdb shows in-frame clones only, minus some. The table has 60,000 or so clones, 65% to 90% seen once. Specimen: PBMCs, collected around atezolizumab (anti-PD-L1) treatment. The source is a man between 65 and 85 years old with urothelial cancer. Both conserved end residues are part of each CDR3. A D gene is named only where the DNA matches it firmly. Size tells how often a clone was seen (once, few, many) or the class of an expanded clone, and some rows leave it out.

j_gene | v_gene | d_gene | abundance | CDR3aa | CDR3nt
TRBJ1-2 | TRBV2 | TRBD1 | . | CASSEDLTGNYGYTF | TGTGCCAGCAGTGAGGATTTGACAGGGAACTATGGCTACACCTTC
TRBJ2-1 | TRBV7-3 | TRBD2 | . | CASSQGASGISEQFF | TGTGCCAGCAGCCAGGGAGCTAGCGGGATTTCAGAGCAGTTCTTC
TRBJ1-2 | TRBV11-2 | TRBD1 | few | CASSSYRGQGGGYTF | TGTGCCAGCAGCTCGTACCGGGGACAGGGGGGCGGCTACACCTTC
TRBJ1-5 | TRBV19 | . | few | CASSTYDTNNQPQHF | TGTGCCAGTAGTACCTACGACACAAACAATCAGCCCCAGCATTTT
TRBJ2-7 | TRBV10-3 | . | . | CAISQGGLADEQYF | TGTGCCATCAGCCAGGGCGGATTAGCGGACGAGCAGTACTTC
TRBJ1-1 | TRBV11-2 | . | . | CASSSSRGGRKAFF | TGTGCCAGCAGCTCCTCCCGGGGGGGGCGTAAAGCTTTCTTT
TRBJ2-1 | TRBV19 | TRBD2 | . | CASASGSLRYNEQFF | TGTGCCAGCGCTAGCGGGAGTCTCCGGTACAATGAGCAGTTCTTC
TRBJ2-1 | TRBV5-5 | TRBD2 | . | CASSTRSSSGGTYNEQFF | TGTGCCAGCAGCACACGTAGCTCAAGCGGGGGAACTTACAATGAGCAGTTCTTC
TRBJ2-1 | TRBV25-1 | TRBD2 | . | CASGSSGRYNEQFF | TGTGCCAGCGGCTCTAGCGGGAGATACAATGAGCAGTTCTTC
TRBJ1-2 | TRBV2 | TRBD1 | . | CASSGQGTAGGYTF | TGTGCCAGCAGTGGACAGGGGACAGCTGGGGGCTACACCTTC
TRBJ2-1 | TRBV10-3 | . | . | CAISGEADEQFF | TGTGCCATCAGTGGGGAAGCGGATGAGCAGTTCTTC
TRBJ2-7 | TRBV15 | TRBD2 | . | CATSSPSGTSYEQYF | TGTGCCACCAGCTCCCCTTCCGGGACTAGCTACGAGCAGTACTTC
TRBJ1-3 | TRBV27 | TRBD1 | . | CASGRQGELNTIYF | TGTGCCAGCGGCAGACAGGGAGAGTTGAACACCATATATTTT
TRBJ2-3 | TRBV19 | TRBD2 | . | CASSEREPTDTQYF | TGTGCCAGTAGTGAGCGGGAGCCCACAGATACGCAGTATTTT
TRBJ2-3 | TRBV5-4 | . | . | CASSSRLEQQDTQYF | TGTGCCAGCAGCTCCCGACTAGAGCAGCAGGATACGCAGTATTTT
TRBJ2-5 | TRBV18 | . | . | CASSELQETQYF | TGTGCCAGCTCAGAGCTCCAAGAGACCCAGTACTTC
TRBJ2-1 | TRBV5-6 | . | . | CASSLVVAEQFF | TGTGCCAGCAGCTTAGTAGTTGCTGAGCAGTTCTTC
TRBJ1-2 | TRBV27 | . | few | CASSLMWTKGRDYGYTF | TGTGCCAGCAGTTTAATGTGGACAAAGGGGAGGGACTATGGCTACACCTTC
TRBJ1-2 | TRBV6-6 | TRBD1 | . | CASSSGQTIYGYTF | TGTGCCAGCAGCTCGGGACAGACAATCTATGGCTACACCTTC
TRBJ2-1 | TRBV4-1 | TRBD2 | . | CASSQDWREGRDEQFF | TGCGCCAGCAGCCAAGATTGGCGGGAGGGCCGGGATGAGCAGTTCTTC
TRBJ2-2 | TRBV2 | TRBD2 | . | CASSGLAGGTGELFF | TGTGCCAGCAGCGGACTAGCGGGAGGCACCGGGGAGCTGTTTTTT
TRBJ2-7 | TRBV5-1 | . | . | CASSFLGGGSEQYF | TGCGCCAGCAGCTTTCTAGGCGGAGGTTCCGAGCAGTACTTC
TRBJ2-1 | TRBV25-1 | . | once | CASSEWTAGGEQFF | TGTGCCAGCAGTGAATGGACGGCCGGGGGTGAGCAGTTCTTC
TRBJ1-4 | TRBV7-2 | . | . | CASRKGRRTNEKLFF | TGTGCCAGCAGAAAGGGGAGGAGAACTAATGAAAAACTGTTTTTT
TRBJ2-2 | TRBV5-5 | TRBD1 | . | CASSPLDRVSGELFF | TGTGCCAGCAGCCCCCTTGACAGGGTATCTGGGGAGCTGTTTTTT
TRBJ2-1 | TRBV6-1 | . | . | CASSRELSSEQFF | TGTGCCAGTAGCCGGGAATTGAGCAGTGAGCAGTTCTTC
TRBJ2-7 | TRBV6-6 | . | . | CASTADEAHEQYF | TGTGCCAGCACTGCAGACGAGGCTCACGAGCAGTACTTC
TRBJ1-1 | TRBV7-8 | . | . | CASSFAENTEAFF | TGTGCCAGCAGCTTTGCAGAGAACACTGAAGCTTTCTTT
TRBJ2-7 | TRBV7-9 | . | . | CASSLIRIEEQYF | TGTGCCAGCAGCTTAATCCGCATAGAAGAGCAGTACTTC
TRBJ2-5 | TRBV21-1 | . | . | CARKTGVETQYF | TGTGCCAGGAAGACAGGGGTTGAGACCCAGTACTTC
TRBJ2-3 | TRBV19 | TRBD2 | few | CASSGGLAGTPSTDTQYF | TGTGCCAGTAGTGGGGGACTAGCGGGAACCCCTAGCACAGATACGCAGTATTTT
TRBJ2-2 | TRBV5-1 | TRBD2 | . | CASSRTSEIGELFF | TGCGCCAGCAGCCGGACTAGCGAGATAGGGGAGCTGTTTTTT
TRBJ2-5 | TRBV6-1 | . | . | CASSVEVDHNF | TGTGCCAGCAGTGTGGAGGTAGATCATAACTTC
TRBJ2-1 | TRBV9 | TRBD2 | . | CASSPSAASGANEQFF | TGTGCCAGCAGCCCCAGCGCAGCTAGCGGGGCGAATGAGCAGTTCTTC
TRBJ2-4 | TRBV5-1 | . | . | CASSLIKGARVLTFKNIQYF | TGCGCCAGCAGCTTGATTAAGGGCGCGCGGGTCTTAACCTTCAAAAACATTCAGTACTTC
TRBJ2-1 | TRBV7-2 | TRBD2 | . | CASSTYGLAGQFF | TGTGCCAGCAGCACATACGGACTAGCGGGGCAGTTCTTC
TRBJ2-1 | TRBV15 | . | . | CATSQKFVSGDEQFF | TGTGCCACCAGTCAGAAATTCGTGTCAGGGGATGAGCAGTTCTTC
TRBJ1-4 | TRBV7-9 | TRBD1 | . | CASSLSWDSPLRVFF | TGTGCCAGCAGCTTATCTTGGGACAGCCCTTTACGGGTGTTTTTT
TRBJ2-2 | TRBV11-2 | . | . | CASSSVWAGELFF | TGTGCCAGCAGCAGCGTTTGGGCCGGGGAGCTGTTTTTT
TRBJ2-5 | TRBV11-3 | TRBD1 | . | CASSFRQGIQETQYF | TGTGCCAGCAGCTTCAGACAGGGAATCCAAGAGACCCAGTACTTC
TRBJ2-3 | TRBV7-9 | TRBD2 | . | CASSDSGSSDTQYF | TGTGCCAGCAGCGATAGCGGGAGCAGCGATACGCAGTATTTT
TRBJ1-5 | TRBV19 | . | . | CASSSLGGQPQHF | TGTGCCAGTAGTTCACTAGGGGGACAGCCCCAGCATTTT
TRBJ2-1 | TRBV5-1 | TRBD2 | . | CASSLVGTSFDEQFF | TGCGCCAGCAGCTTGGTGGGGACTAGCTTCGATGAGCAGTTCTTC
TRBJ1-5 | TRBV28 | . | . | CASELGGSNQPQHF | TGTGCCAGCGAGTTGGGCGGGAGCAATCAGCCCCAGCATTTT
TRBJ1-1 | TRBV11-2 | TRBD1 | . | CASSRADRGHTEAFF | TGTGCCAGCAGCCGGGCGGACAGGGGCCACACTGAAGCTTTCTTT
TRBJ2-1 | TRBV19 | TRBD2 | . | CASSEIAGGPDEQFF | TGTGCCAGTAGTGAGATAGCGGGAGGGCCCGATGAGCAGTTCTTC
TRBJ1-1 | TRBV10-2 | . | few | CASRGVRTEAFF | TGCGCCAGCAGAGGGGTTCGCACTGAAGCTTTCTTT
TRBJ2-6 | TRBV9 | TRBD1 | . | CASSDDRGGANVLTF | TGTGCCAGCAGCGATGACAGGGGCGGGGCCAACGTCCTGACTTTC
TRBJ1-1 | TRBV7-2 | TRBD1 | . | CASSPDRGSTEAFF | TGTGCCAGCAGCCCCGACAGGGGGAGTACTGAAGCTTTCTTT
TRBJ1-2 | TRBV19 | TRBD1 | few | CASSLPGTGAGYTF | TGTGCCAGTAGTCTCCCCGGGACAGGGGCCGGCTACACCTTC
TRBJ1-1 | TRBV6-1 | . | once | CASSEAIAGNTEAFF | TGTGCCAGCAGTGAAGCTATAGCCGGAAACACTGAAGCTTTCTTT
TRBJ2-2 | TRBV19 | TRBD2 | . | CASTPRGYGRASGELFF | TGTGCCAGTACCCCAAGGGGGTACGGGAGGGCCTCCGGGGAGCTGTTTTTT
TRBJ1-5 | TRBV30 | . | once | CAWSIRGGQGNQPQHF | TGTGCCTGGAGTATACGAGGGGGTCAGGGCAATCAGCCCCAGCATTTT
TRBJ2-1 | TRBV6-1 | . | . | CASSRRGNEQFF | TGTGCCAGCAGTCGTCGGGGCAATGAGCAGTTCTTC
TRBJ2-7 | TRBV7-9 | . | . | CASSPRGPGSYEQYF | TGTGCCAGCAGCCCCAGGGGCCCCGGCTCCTACGAGCAGTACTTC
TRBJ2-7 | TRBV9 | TRBD2 | . | CASSVGSTSASSYEQYF | TGTGCCAGCAGCGTAGGGAGCACTAGCGCGAGCTCCTACGAGCAGTACTTC
TRBJ2-7 | TRBV9 | TRBD2 | . | CASSTGSGSSSYEQYF | TGTGCCAGCAGCACGGGGAGCGGGAGCAGCTCCTACGAGCAGTACTTC
TRBJ2-7 | TRBV14 | . | . | CASSQDQSGHSYEQYF | TGTGCCAGCAGCCAAGATCAATCAGGACATTCCTACGAGCAGTACTTC
TRBJ2-6 | TRBV5-5 | . | . | CASSSQEVGANVLTF | TGTGCCAGCAGCTCTCAAGAGGTTGGTGCCAACGTCCTGACTTTC